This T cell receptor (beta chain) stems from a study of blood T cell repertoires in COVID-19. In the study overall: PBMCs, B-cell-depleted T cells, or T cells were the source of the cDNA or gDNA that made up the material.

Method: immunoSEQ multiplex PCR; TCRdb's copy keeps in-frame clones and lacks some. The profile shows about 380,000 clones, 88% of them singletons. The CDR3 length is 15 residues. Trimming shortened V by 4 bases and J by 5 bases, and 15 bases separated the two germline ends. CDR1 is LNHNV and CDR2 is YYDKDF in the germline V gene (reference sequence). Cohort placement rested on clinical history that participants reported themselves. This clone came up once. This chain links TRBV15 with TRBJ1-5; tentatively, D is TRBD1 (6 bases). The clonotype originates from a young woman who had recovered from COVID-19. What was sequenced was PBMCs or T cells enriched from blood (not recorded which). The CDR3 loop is CATSNVSTGYQPQHF. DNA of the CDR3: TGTGCCACCAGCAACGTATCGACAGGTTATCAGCCCCAGCATTTT.